Listed below are T cell receptor beta chains from one sample, sequenced in a study of T cell changes during pregnancy in multiple sclerosis. TCRdb keeps only in-frame clones here, not all; method: immunoSEQ multiplex PCR. The data show about 40,000 clones, nearly 90% seen once. The material sequenced was CD4+ T cells from peripheral blood mononuclear cells, taken after pregnancy. The receptor set was obtained from a female donor with multiple sclerosis, enrolled in a pregnancy study. Each CDR3 is given with its conserved first and last residue. Each record gives: J gene, clone size, D gene, V gene, CDR3 protein, CDR3 DNA. A D gene is named only where the DNA matches it firmly. Some rows have no size entry. The others give once, few or many, or a class for an expanded clone.

J: TRBJ2-7
size: .
D: .
V: TRBV6-1
CDR3: CASKSGLSYEQYF
DNA: TGTGCCAGCAAAAGCGGACTGTCCTACGAGCAGTACTTC

J: TRBJ2-4
size: .
D: TRBD2
V: TRBV2
CDR3: CASSARYGAGGLAKNIQYF
DNA: TGTGCCAGCAGTGCCCGCTATGGGGCGGGAGGTCTAGCCAAAAACATTCAGTACTTC

J: TRBJ2-1
size: .
D: .
V: TRBV11-3
CDR3: CASSAGRGLREQFF
DNA: TGTGCCAGCAGCGCCGGGCGCGGGTTGAGGGAGCAGTTCTTC

J: TRBJ2-5
size: .
D: .
V: TRBV19
CDR3: CASSPGGMPIQETQYF
DNA: TGTGCCAGTAGCCCAGGAGGGATGCCAATACAAGAGACCCAGTACTTC

J: TRBJ2-2
size: .
D: TRBD2
V: TRBV7-2
CDR3: CASSSILAGELGGELFF
DNA: TGTGCCAGCAGCTCAATACTAGCGGGAGAATTGGGCGGGGAGCTGTTTTTT

J: TRBJ1-2
size: .
D: .
V: TRBV27
CDR3: CASSLKPGADYGYTF
DNA: TGTGCCAGCAGTTTAAAGCCAGGGGCCGACTATGGCTACACCTTC

J: TRBJ2-7
size: .
D: .
V: TRBV29-1
CDR3: CSVSSGSYEQYF
DNA: TGCAGCGTTTCGAGCGGGTCCTACGAGCAGTACTTC

J: TRBJ2-6
size: .
D: .
V: TRBV10-3
CDR3: CAIPEGPGANVLTF
DNA: TGTGCCATCCCTGAGGGCCCTGGGGCCAACGTCCTGACTTTC

J: TRBJ1-1
size: few
D: .
V: TRBV6-5
CDR3: CASSYSGRVAEAFF
DNA: TGTGCCAGCAGTTACTCGGGCAGGGTGGCTGAAGCTTTCTTT

J: TRBJ2-5
size: .
D: .
V: TRBV10-3
CDR3: CAIRPGSQETQYF
DNA: TGTGCCATCAGACCCGGGAGTCAAGAGACCCAGTACTTC

J: TRBJ2-1
size: .
D: .
V: TRBV7-2
CDR3: CASSFFGQTYNEQFF
DNA: TGTGCCAGCAGCTTCTTCGGACAGACCTACAATGAGCAGTTCTTC

J: TRBJ1-3
size: .
D: TRBD1
V: TRBV30
CDR3: CAWSVRRTGTGGNTIYF
DNA: TGTGCCTGGAGTGTACGGAGGACAGGGACGGGGGGAAACACCATATATTTT

J: TRBJ1-3
size: .
D: TRBD1
V: TRBV5-1
CDR3: CASSLAGGSGNTIYF
DNA: TGCGCCAGCAGCTTGGCAGGGGGAAGTGGAAACACCATATATTTT

J: TRBJ1-5
size: .
D: .
V: TRBV2
CDR3: CASTFSGVGQPQHF
DNA: TGTGCCAGCACCTTCTCGGGGGTCGGGCAGCCCCAGCATTTT

J: TRBJ1-5
size: once
D: TRBD1
V: TRBV30
CDR3: CAWSVRRTGLNQPQHF
DNA: TGTGCCTGGAGTGTACGTAGGACAGGGCTCAATCAGCCCCAGCATTTT

J: TRBJ2-3
size: .
D: TRBD2
V: TRBV11-2
CDR3: CASSRSGRSTDTQYF
DNA: TGTGCCAGCAGCAGGAGCGGGAGAAGCACAGATACGCAGTATTTT

J: TRBJ1-3
size: .
D: .
V: TRBV19
CDR3: CAVRSREGNTIYF
DNA: TGTGCCGTGAGGTCCAGAGAAGGAAACACCATATATTTT

J: TRBJ2-7
size: .
D: TRBD1
V: TRBV28
CDR3: CASSLPLGGRDEQYF
DNA: TGTGCCAGCAGTCTGCCCCTAGGGGGCAGGGACGAGCAGTACTTC

J: TRBJ2-1
size: many
D: .
V: TRBV19
CDR3: CASSNPGLVDNEQFF
DNA: TGTGCCAGTAGTAACCCGGGATTAGTCGACAATGAGCAGTTCTTC

J: TRBJ2-7
size: .
D: TRBD1
V: TRBV6-6
CDR3: CASSYSTRGTSYEQYF
DNA: TGTGCCAGCAGTTACTCGACCAGGGGGACGTCCTACGAGCAGTACTTC

J: TRBJ1-1
size: .
D: .
V: TRBV11-2
CDR3: CASSFSGGTEAFF
DNA: TGTGCCAGCAGCTTTAGTGGGGGGACTGAAGCTTTCTTT

J: TRBJ1-4
size: .
D: .
V: TRBV7-2
CDR3: CASSKLRGSTNEKLFF
DNA: TGTGCCAGCAGCAAACTCAGGGGCTCAACTAATGAAAAACTGTTTTTT

J: TRBJ2-7
size: .
D: TRBD2
V: TRBV29-1
CDR3: CSVASLAGGSYEQYF
DNA: TGCAGCGTTGCCTCCCTAGCGGGAGGATCCTACGAGCAGTACTTC

J: TRBJ2-1
size: .
D: TRBD2
V: TRBV9
CDR3: CASSATSGLYNEQFF
DNA: TGTGCCAGCAGCGCGACTAGCGGCCTCTACAATGAGCAGTTCTTC

J: TRBJ2-6
size: .
D: TRBD1
V: TRBV5-1
CDR3: CASRGTGPGSGANVLTF
DNA: TGCGCCAGCAGAGGGACAGGGCCAGGCTCTGGGGCCAACGTCCTGACTTTC

J: TRBJ1-2
size: once
D: .
V: TRBV6-1
CDR3: CASNPDSNYGYTF
DNA: TGTGCCAGCAATCCAGATTCTAACTATGGCTACACCTTC